This T cell receptor beta chain came from a study of spatial heterogeneity in lung cancer. This clonotype was recorded once. Its antigen is as yet unknown. Notes on the study in general: Blood contained ubiquitous expanded tumor TCRs more at resection than at follow-up.

TCRdb recomputed calls from the 5' RACE reads with MiXCR, one row per CDR3 protein. The sample includes around 15,000 distinct CDR3 sequences, about 18% seen only once; the top ten take roughly 6.7%. Noted time point: blood at routine non-recurrence follow-up after resection. Sequenced material: PBMCs, taken at follow-up. The receptor was isolated from a male donor with early-stage non-small cell lung cancer.

The CDR3 protein is CASGSGSEGTQYF. The CDR3, as DNA: TGTGCCAGCGGGTCCGGGAGTGAAGGGACCCAGTACTTC. V is TRBV2 and J is TRBJ2-5, with TRBD2 as a possible D gene (6 bases). V lost 8 bases and J lost 7, with 17 bases in between. Germline CDR1 reads SNHLY; CDR2 reads FYNNEI. This CDR3 has 13 residues.